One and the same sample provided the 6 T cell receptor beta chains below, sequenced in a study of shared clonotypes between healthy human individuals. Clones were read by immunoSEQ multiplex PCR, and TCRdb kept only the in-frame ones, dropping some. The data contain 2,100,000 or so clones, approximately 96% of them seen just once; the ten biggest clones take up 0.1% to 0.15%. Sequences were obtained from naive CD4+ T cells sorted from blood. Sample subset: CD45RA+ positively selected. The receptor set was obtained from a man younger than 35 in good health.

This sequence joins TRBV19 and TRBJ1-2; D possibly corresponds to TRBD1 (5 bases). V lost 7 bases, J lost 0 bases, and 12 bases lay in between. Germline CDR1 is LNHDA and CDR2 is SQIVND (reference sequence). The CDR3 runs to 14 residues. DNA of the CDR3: TGTGCCAGTACGGGGCAGCTAACTAACTATGGCTACACCTTC. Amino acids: CASTGQLTNYGYTF.

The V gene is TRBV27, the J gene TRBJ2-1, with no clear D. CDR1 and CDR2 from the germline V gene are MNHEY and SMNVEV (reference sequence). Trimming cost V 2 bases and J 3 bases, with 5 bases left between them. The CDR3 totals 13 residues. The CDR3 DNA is TGTGCCAGCAGTTTAAGGGACTACAATGAGCAGTTCTTC. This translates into CASSLRDYNEQFF.

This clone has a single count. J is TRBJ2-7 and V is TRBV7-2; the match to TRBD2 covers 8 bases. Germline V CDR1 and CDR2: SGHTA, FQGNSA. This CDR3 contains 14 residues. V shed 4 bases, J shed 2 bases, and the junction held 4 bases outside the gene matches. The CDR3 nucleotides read TGTGCCAGCAGCTCGGGGGGGCCGCCCTACGAGCAGTACTTC. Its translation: CASSSGGPPYEQYF.

CDR3 coding DNA: TGTGCCAGCAGCCCTGGGAGCGGGAGGTCCATGGGGCCCTACAATGAGCAGTTCTTC. Encoded protein: CASSPGSGRSMGPYNEQFF. The gene calls are TRBV7-2 and TRBJ2-1; 9 nucleotides agree with TRBD2. V was clipped by 5 bases and J by 2 bases; unmatched bases: 16. The germline V gene has CDR1 SGHTA and CDR2 FQGNSA. The CDR3 is made up of 19 amino acids.

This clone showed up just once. The CDR3 sequence is CASSRLDSLETQYF. CDR3 sequence (DNA): TGTGCCAGCAGCCGGTTGGACAGTCTGGAGACCCAGTACTTC. This chain links TRBV5-6 with TRBJ2-5; a possible D gene is TRBD1 (6 bases). This CDR3 is 14 amino acids long. Trimming took off 4 bases at V and 5 bases at J, with 15 bases between the two ends. Germline V gene sequence: CDR1 SGHDT, CDR2 YYEEEE. The whole variable domain, remainder taken from reference TRBV5-6 and TRBJ2-5, is DAGVTQSPTHLIKTRGQQVTLRCSPKSGHDTVSWYQQALGQGPQFIFQYYEEEERQRGNFPDRFSGHQFPNYSSELNVNALLLGDSALYLCASSRLDSLETQYFGPGTRLLVL.

CDR3 residues: CASSPAGGSTDTQYF. The CDR3 DNA follows: TGTGCCAGCAGCCCAGCGGGAGGGAGCACAGATACGCAGTATTTT. The chain employs TRBV5-4 and TRBJ2-3; 10 bases match TRBD2. V lost 4 bases to trimming and J lost 0 bases; unmatched junction nucleotides: 2. The CDR3 has 15 amino acids. Germline assignment: CDR1 SGHNT and CDR2 YYREEE (reference sequence).